The rows below give T cell receptor beta chains drawn from one sample of a study of cytomegalovirus exposure and HLA in healthy donors. The protocol was immunoSEQ multiplex PCR, while the TCRdb copy is restricted to in-frame clones and leaves out a portion. This sample has under 200,000 clones, with roughly 84% found just once. Sequencing was done on a sample of PBMCs. The receptors originated from a boy under 10 years old in good health and CMV-seronegative. The CDR3 runs from the conserved cysteine through the conserved F or W. A D gene is named only where the DNA matches it firmly. Only some rows state a clone size, as once, few, many or a class for expanded clones.

d_gene	abundance	j_gene	v_gene	CDR3aa	CDR3nt
.	.	TRBJ1-5	TRBV6-1	CASSLERGNQPQHF	TGTGCCAGCAGCCTCGAGAGAGGGAACCAGCCCCAGCATTTT
.	few	TRBJ2-1	TRBV20-1	CSAREANEQFF	TGCAGTGCTAGAGAAGCAAATGAGCAGTTCTTC
.	.	TRBJ2-7	TRBV28	CASSLYQDLSYEQYF	TGTGCCAGCAGTTTATACCAGGATCTCTCCTACGAGCAGTACTTC
.	.	TRBJ1-1	TRBV7-6	CASSWGGGGAEAFF	TGTGCCAGCAGCTGGGGGGGTGGAGGGGCTGAAGCTTTCTTT
TRBD1	.	TRBJ1-4	TRBV6-5	CASSFRGQGNEKLFF	TGTGCCAGCAGTTTCAGGGGACAGGGTAATGAAAAACTGTTTTTT
TRBD2	.	TRBJ2-3	TRBV18	CASSLSTSGSTDTQYF	TGTGCCAGCTCACTTTCAACTAGCGGGAGCACAGATACGCAGTATTTT
TRBD2	few	TRBJ2-7	TRBV10-3	CATSGLADYEQYF	TGTGCCACCTCGGGACTAGCGGACTACGAGCAGTACTTC
TRBD2	few	TRBJ2-1	TRBV13	CASSEGLASPNEQFF	TGTGCCAGCAGCGAGGGACTAGCGAGCCCCAATGAGCAGTTCTTC
TRBD2	.	TRBJ2-1	TRBV28	CASSLTSGSSYNEQFF	TGTGCCAGCAGCCTGACTAGCGGGAGCTCCTACAATGAGCAGTTCTTC
.	.	TRBJ2-7	TRBV6-5	CASRKPRDFTYEQYF	TGTGCCAGCAGGAAACCGAGGGACTTTACCTACGAGCAGTACTTC
.	.	TRBJ2-2	TRBV9	CASTAGGPVGELFF	TGTGCCAGCACGGCTGGAGGGCCCGTCGGGGAGCTGTTTTTT
TRBD1	.	TRBJ2-5	TRBV10-3	CAISDRGETQYF	TGTGCCATCAGCGACAGGGGAGAGACCCAGTACTTC
TRBD2	.	TRBJ2-7	TRBV5-4	CASSWTSGRIYEQYF	TGTGCCAGCAGCTGGACTAGCGGGAGGATCTACGAGCAGTACTTC
.	once	TRBJ2-3	TRBV11-3	CASSRGTDTQYF	TGTGCCAGCTCGAGGGGCACAGATACGCAGTATTTT
TRBD2	.	TRBJ2-7	TRBV9	CASSPSLGGSFYEQYF	TGTGCCAGCAGCCCCTCCCTCGGCGGGAGTTTCTACGAGCAGTACTTC
.	.	TRBJ1-5	TRBV27	CASSLSARGSNQPQHF	TGTGCCAGCAGTTTATCGGCCCGAGGGAGCAATCAGCCCCAGCATTTT
TRBD2	.	TRBJ2-1	TRBV10-1	CASSAPGGENGEQFF	TGCGCCAGCAGTGCGCCGGGAGGGGAGAACGGTGAGCAGTTCTTC
.	.	TRBJ2-7	TRBV14	CASSQVVSGSYEQYF	TGTGCCAGCAGCCAAGTAGTTTCCGGGTCCTACGAGCAGTACTTC
TRBD1	.	TRBJ2-7	TRBV19	CASSIAGTGSYEQYF	TGTGCCAGTAGTATCGCCGGGACAGGGTCCTACGAGCAGTACTTC
.	few	TRBJ1-1	TRBV19	CASSTQGLYTEAFF	TGTGCCAGTAGTACTCAGGGGTTGTATACTGAAGCTTTCTTT
TRBD2	.	TRBJ2-7	TRBV10-2	CASSRAGEYEQYF	TGCGCCAGCAGTAGGGCGGGAGAGTACGAGCAGTACTTC
TRBD2	once	TRBJ2-5	TRBV7-8	CASSLRDRGNGRETQYF	TGTGCCAGCAGCTTAAGAGATAGGGGCAACGGGAGGGAGACCCAGTACTTC
.	.	TRBJ2-5	TRBV30	CAWELGLRETQYF	TGTGCCTGGGAGCTGGGACTGAGAGAGACCCAGTACTTC
.	.	TRBJ2-7	TRBV5-1	CASSLDSLNYEQYF	TGCGCCAGCAGCTTGGATAGTCTAAACTACGAGCAGTACTTC
.	.	TRBJ2-5	TRBV4-1	CASSHRAAVGETQYF	TGCGCCAGCAGCCACCGCGCCGCAGTCGGGGAGACCCAGTACTTC
TRBD1	.	TRBJ1-2	TRBV9	CASSSGQGLSNYGYTF	TGTGCCAGCAGCTCGGGACAGGGATTATCTAACTATGGCTACACCTTC
.	.	TRBJ2-7	TRBV25-1	CASSDPRGGYEQYF	TGTGCCAGCAGTGACCCGCGAGGTGGCTACGAGCAGTACTTC
TRBD2	.	TRBJ2-7	TRBV18	CASSLALAGGPYEQYF	TGTGCCAGCTCGCTCGCCCTGGCGGGAGGGCCCTACGAGCAGTACTTC
TRBD2	.	TRBJ2-4	TRBV6-1	CASSEGRAGANIQYF	TGTGCCAGCAGTGAGGGTCGGGCGGGAGCGAACATTCAGTACTTC
TRBD2	.	TRBJ2-7	TRBV12-5	CASGLVTAGGEQYF	TGTGCTAGTGGTTTGGTAACAGCGGGAGGCGAGCAGTACTTC
.	.	TRBJ1-2	TRBV5-1	CASSLQGDDGYTF	TGCGCCAGCAGCTTGCAAGGAGATGATGGCTACACCTTC
.	.	TRBJ1-6	TRBV28	CASTLYNRDSYNSPLHF	TGTGCCAGCACCTTATATAACCGGGACTCCTATAATTCACCCCTCCACTTT
TRBD1	.	TRBJ2-3	TRBV5-1	CASSSNTGQGTDTQYF	TGCGCCAGCAGCTCTAATACGGGACAGGGAACAGATACGCAGTATTTT
.	once	TRBJ1-5	TRBV19	CASSDPGRGVHF	TGTGCCAGTAGTGACCCCGGGAGGGGGGTCCATTTT
.	.	TRBJ1-1	TRBV5-4	CASSRRGAEAFF	TGTGCCAGCAGCCGCCGGGGGGCGGAAGCTTTCTTT
TRBD2	few	TRBJ2-5	TRBV29-1	CSVAGVIRQETQYF	TGCAGCGTGGCGGGGGTAATAAGGCAAGAGACCCAGTACTTC
TRBD2	.	TRBJ2-7	TRBV19	CASSILAGGSYEQYF	TGTGCCAGTAGTATACTAGCGGGAGGATCGTACGAGCAGTACTTC
.	few	TRBJ1-5	TRBV4-1	CASSQEGYSGQPQHF	TGCGCCAGCAGCCAAGAGGGTTACAGCGGTCAGCCCCAGCATTTT
TRBD2	.	TRBJ2-1	TRBV5-6	CASSLTGTSDYNEQFF	TGTGCCAGCAGCTTGACCGGGACTAGCGATTACAATGAGCAGTTCTTC
TRBD2	.	TRBJ2-7	TRBV7-6	CASSYGRAYEQYF	TGTGCCAGCAGCTACGGGAGGGCCTACGAGCAGTACTTC
TRBD2	.	TRBJ2-2	TRBV27	CASSLFQEAGTGELFF	TGTGCCAGCAGTTTATTTCAGGAAGCGGGGACCGGGGAGCTGTTTTTT
.	.	TRBJ1-2	TRBV6-1	CASSEYRGTTNYGYTF	TGTGCCAGCAGTGAATACCGAGGAACAACTAACTATGGCTACACCTTC
TRBD2	.	TRBJ2-2	TRBV29-1	CSVEPSGRANTGELFF	TGCAGCGTTGAGCCCAGCGGGAGAGCGAACACCGGGGAGCTGTTTTTT
.	.	TRBJ2-1	TRBV19	CASRGLGGGNEQFF	TGTGCCAGTCGAGGCTTGGGAGGCGGGAATGAGCAGTTCTTC